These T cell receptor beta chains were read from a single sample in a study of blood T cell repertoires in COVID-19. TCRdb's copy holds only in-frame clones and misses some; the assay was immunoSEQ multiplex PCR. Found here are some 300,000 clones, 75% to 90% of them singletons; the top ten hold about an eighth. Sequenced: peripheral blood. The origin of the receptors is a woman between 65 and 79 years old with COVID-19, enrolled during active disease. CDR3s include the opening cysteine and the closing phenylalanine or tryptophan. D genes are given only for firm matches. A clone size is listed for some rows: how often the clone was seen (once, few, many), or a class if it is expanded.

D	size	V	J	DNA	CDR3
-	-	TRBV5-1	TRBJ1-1	TGCGCCAGCAGCTTGGGCCCGGGGGTGATGAACACTGAAGCTTTCTTT	CASSLGPGVMNTEAFF
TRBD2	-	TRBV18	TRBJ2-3	TGTGCCAGCTCACCCGGGACTAGCGGGGCCTTTGATACGCAGTATTTT	CASSPGTSGAFDTQYF
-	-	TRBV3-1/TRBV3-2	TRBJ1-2	TGTGCCAGCAGCCAGTTGGAGAGTAATGGCTACACCTTC	CASSQLESNGYTF
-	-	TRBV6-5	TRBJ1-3	TGTGCCAGCAGTTACTCGGGGGCCGTATATTTT	CASSYSGAVYF
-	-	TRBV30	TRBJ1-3	TGTGCCTGGAGTGTAGGCCTGGGGCCTGGAAACACCATATATTTT	CAWSVGLGPGNTIYF
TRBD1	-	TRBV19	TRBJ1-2	TGTGCCAGTAGTAGGACAGGGGGCGTCTCTTATGGCTACACCTTC	CASSRTGGVSYGYTF
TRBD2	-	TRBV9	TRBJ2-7	TGTGCCAGCAGTCGGACTAGCGGGGGAGGAGAGCAGTACTTC	CASSRTSGGGEQYF
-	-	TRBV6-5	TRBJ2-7	TGTGCCAGCATCTATACAGGGCGCAGCTCCTACGAGCAGTACTTC	CASIYTGRSSYEQYF
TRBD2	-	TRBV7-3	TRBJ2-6	TGTGCCAGCAGCTTAAAGGGGACTAGAGGGCCTGGGGCCAACGTCCTGACTTTC	CASSLKGTRGPGANVLTF
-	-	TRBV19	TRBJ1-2	TGTGCCAGTAGCCCGCCCCCGACAGAAGACTATGGCTACACCTTC	CASSPPPTEDYGYTF
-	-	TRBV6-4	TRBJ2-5	TGTGCCAGCAGCAGGCAGGATGGGGAGACCCAGTACTTC	CASSRQDGETQYF
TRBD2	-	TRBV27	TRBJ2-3	TGTGCCAGCAGTTTATCGATAACTAGCGGGGGGGCCCCAGATACGCAGTATTTT	CASSLSITSGGAPDTQYF
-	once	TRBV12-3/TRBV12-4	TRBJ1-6	TGTGCCAGCAGTTTACGGTCACTCTCACCCCTCCACTTT	CASSLRSLSPLHF
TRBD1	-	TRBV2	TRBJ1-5	TGTGCCAGCAGTGAAGCGACAGGGGTGGATCAGCCCCAGCATTTT	CASSEATGVDQPQHF
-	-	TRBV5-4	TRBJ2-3	TGTGCCAGCAGCTTGGAAGCTTATACGCAGTATTTT	CASSLEAYTQYF
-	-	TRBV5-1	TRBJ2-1	TGCGCCAGCAGCTACAACAATGAGCAGTTCTTC	CASSYNNEQFF
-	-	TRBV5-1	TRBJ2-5	TGCGCCAGCAGCTTGGCCAGCACAGCACAAGAGACCCAGTACTTC	CASSLASTAQETQYF
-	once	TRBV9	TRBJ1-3	TGTGCCAGCAGCTTAAGTCCCGGTGGAAACACCATATATTTT	CASSLSPGGNTIYF
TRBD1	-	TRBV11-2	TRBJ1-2	TGTGCCAGCAGCTCAATCCGGGACAGGGGGCCTAACTATGGCTACACCTTC	CASSSIRDRGPNYGYTF
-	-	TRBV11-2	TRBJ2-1	TGTGCCAGCAGGACGGGTTGGGGCGCTGAGCAGTTCTTC	CASRTGWGAEQFF
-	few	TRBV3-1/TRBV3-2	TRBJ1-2	TGTGCCAGCAGCTTCTCGGGGGTTTCTAACTATGGCTACACCTTC	CASSFSGVSNYGYTF
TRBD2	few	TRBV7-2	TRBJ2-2	TGTGCCAGCAGTTCTCTAGCGGGGGGGCCGTACGGGGAGCTGTTTTTT	CASSSLAGGPYGELFF
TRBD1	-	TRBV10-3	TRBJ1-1	TGTGCCTCTCGGACAGGGGAGGGCACTGAAGCTTTCTTT	CASRTGEGTEAFF
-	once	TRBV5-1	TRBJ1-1	TGCGCCAGCAGCTTGGGCGGAGGGCGGAACACTGAAGCTTTCTTT	CASSLGGGRNTEAFF
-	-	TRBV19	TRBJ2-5	TGTGCCAGTAGACCGGGACACCTAAGGGAGACCCAGTACTTC	CASRPGHLRETQYF
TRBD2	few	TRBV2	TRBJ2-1	TGTGCCAGCAGTGAACCGGGGGGGGGCAATGAGCAGTTCTTC	CASSEPGGGNEQFF